This is a list of T cell receptor beta chains from one sample in a study of cytomegalovirus exposure and HLA in healthy donors. Assay used: immunoSEQ multiplex PCR; TCRdb lists only in-frame clones, some missing. This table has approximately 300,000 clones, over 70% appearing once. Sequencing was done on a sample of PBMCs. These receptor sequences come from a girl aged 2 to 10 in good health and CMV-seronegative. The CDR3 runs from the conserved cysteine through the conserved F or W. D genes are given only for firm matches. Not every row has a clone size; where given, it reads once, few, many or a size class.

D	size	V	J	DNA	CDR3
NA	NA	TRBV6-6	TRBJ2-1	TGTGCCAGCAGTTATGTCCGGAGAGGGGGATACAATGAGCAGTTCTTC	CASSYVRRGGYNEQFF
NA	NA	TRBV5-1	TRBJ1-2	TGCGCCAGCAGCTTGGGCTGGACAGAGGGATCATATGGCTACACCTTC	CASSLGWTEGSYGYTF
NA	once	TRBV7-9	TRBJ2-5	TGTGCCAGCAGCTTCGGCTACAGCCAGAAAGAGACCCAGTACTTC	CASSFGYSQKETQYF
NA	NA	TRBV7-9	TRBJ1-6	TGTGCCAGCAGCTTAGGAGATTCACCCCTCCACTTT	CASSLGDSPLHF
NA	NA	TRBV4-2	TRBJ2-7	TGTGCCAGCAGCCAAGGGCACAGGAGCTCCTACGAGCAGTACTTC	CASSQGHRSSYEQYF
TRBD2	NA	TRBV27	TRBJ2-5	TGTGCCAGCAGACAACTAGCGGGGAACGGAGAGACCCAGTACTTC	CASRQLAGNGETQYF
TRBD1	few	TRBV19	TRBJ1-5	TGTGCCAGTAGTATAGTGACACAGGGGGAGTATAGCAATCAGCCCCAGCATTTT	CASSIVTQGEYSNQPQHF
NA	few	TRBV7-9	TRBJ2-7	TGTGCCAGCAGCCAAATTGCGGGCGAGCAGTACTTC	CASSQIAGEQYF
NA	NA	TRBV19	TRBJ1-5	TGTGCCAGTAATCCCGACGCAGGGATGCGATATACGGGCAATCAGCCCCAGCATTTT	CASNPDAGMRYTGNQPQHF
TRBD1	once	TRBV5-5	TRBJ1-6	TGTGCCAGCAGCTTGGAAGGGGGCGATTATAATTCACCCCTCCACTTT	CASSLEGGDYNSPLHF
NA	NA	TRBV27	TRBJ1-2	TGTGCCAGCAGGGGGGCGGACGGGGGGACGTACTATGGCTACACCTTC	CASRGADGGTYYGYTF
NA	NA	TRBV7-9	TRBJ2-1	TGTGCCAGCAGCTTACCCTTATTGAGTCGCAATGAGCAGTTCTTC	CASSLPLLSRNEQFF
TRBD1	NA	TRBV11-2	TRBJ2-3	TGTGCCAGCAGCACTAGATGGGGACAGGACACAGATACGCAGTATTTT	CASSTRWGQDTDTQYF
TRBD2	NA	TRBV28	TRBJ2-1	TGTGCCAGCTCCCAAACCCTAGCGGGAGGACGACAGTTCTTC	CASSQTLAGGRQFF
TRBD1	NA	TRBV18	TRBJ1-5	TGTGCCAGCTCGCTTCCGGACAGGGCTCAGCCCCAGCATTTT	CASSLPDRAQPQHF
TRBD2	NA	TRBV10-1	TRBJ2-3	TGCGCCAGCAGTAACCGACTAGCGGGACCCGGCACAGATACGCAGTATTTT	CASSNRLAGPGTDTQYF
NA	once	TRBV27	TRBJ2-1	TGTGCCAGCAGCCGGGGGCTAGCGGTCCACAATGAGCAGTTCTTC	CASSRGLAVHNEQFF
NA	once	TRBV6-1	TRBJ2-3	TGTGCCAGCAGTGAAACTGGCGGGCTGGATACGCAGTATTTT	CASSETGGLDTQYF
TRBD2	NA	TRBV9	TRBJ2-3	TGTGCCAGCAGCGTAGACGGGGGGGTGCGGGATACGCAGTATTTT	CASSVDGGVRDTQYF
TRBD1	NA	TRBV19	TRBJ2-1	TGTGCCAGCTGCCTAACAGGGGACCCCTCCTATGAGCAGTTCTTC	CASCLTGDPSYEQFF
NA	NA	TRBV28	TRBJ2-1	TGTGCCAGCAGTTTATTTCCGTCGGGAAACAATGAGCAGTTCTTC	CASSLFPSGNNEQFF
NA	NA	TRBV9	TRBJ2-3	TGTGCCAGCAGCGCCAGCGGGACAACCACAGATACGCAGTATTTT	CASSASGTTTDTQYF
TRBD1	once	TRBV5-1	TRBJ2-5	TGCGCCAGCAGCAGTACCGGGACAGGCCAAGAGACCCAGTACTTC	CASSSTGTGQETQYF
TRBD1	NA	TRBV7-2	TRBJ2-2	TGTGCCAGCCCTACTCGACAGGGCCAGAACACCGGGGAGCTGTTTTTT	CASPTRQGQNTGELFF
NA	NA	TRBV7-3	TRBJ1-4	TGTGCCAGCAGCTTACCGGTGCGGGGGGATGATGAAAAACTGTTTTTT	CASSLPVRGDDEKLFF
NA	NA	TRBV29-1	TRBJ1-2	TGCAGCGCCCGCGAGAGGGACTATGGCTACACCTTC	CSARERDYGYTF
TRBD1	NA	TRBV28	TRBJ1-4	TGTGCCAGCAGTTTGACGACAGGGGGTTCTAATGAAAAACTGTTTTTT	CASSLTTGGSNEKLFF
NA	NA	TRBV9	TRBJ1-6	TGTGCCAGCAGCCCCTCACCCAGGGGTAATTCACCCCTCCACTTT	CASSPSPRGNSPLHF
TRBD2	NA	TRBV19	TRBJ2-1	TGTGCCAGTAGTATCTGGCGGGAGGCCGGGAATGAGCAGTTCTTC	CASSIWREAGNEQFF
TRBD1	NA	TRBV6-5	TRBJ2-1	TGTGCCAGCAGTTATTCGACGACAGGGTTGGCGTATGAGCAGTTCTTC	CASSYSTTGLAYEQFF
TRBD1	NA	TRBV6-4	TRBJ2-7	TGTGCCAGCAGTAAGGACAGGGGTCAGTCCTACGAGCAGTACTTC	CASSKDRGQSYEQYF
NA	few	TRBV5-1	TRBJ2-4	TGCGCCAGCAGCCCCGGAAGGGGGATAGCCAAAAACATTCAGTACTTC	CASSPGRGIAKNIQYF
TRBD1	NA	TRBV5-4	TRBJ2-2	TGTGCCAGCAGCTTGGTGGGACAGGGGTACACCGGGGAGCTGTTTTTT	CASSLVGQGYTGELFF
TRBD2	NA	TRBV19	TRBJ2-1	TGTGCCAGTAGTATTGCGGGCCCCCATACTAGCGGGAGATACAATGAGCAGTTCTTC	CASSIAGPHTSGRYNEQFF
NA	NA	TRBV4-1	TRBJ1-5	TGCGCCAGCAGCCGCTATAGCAATCAGCCCCAGCATTTT	CASSRYSNQPQHF
NA	NA	TRBV27	TRBJ2-3	TGTGCCAGCAGTTTACCCGGGACACTAGATACGCAGTATTTT	CASSLPGTLDTQYF
TRBD1	NA	TRBV4-1	TRBJ1-1	TGCGCCAGCAGCCTTGTACAGGGGTTCATGAACACTGAAGCTTTCTTT	CASSLVQGFMNTEAFF
NA	NA	TRBV5-5	TRBJ2-5	TGTGCCAGCAGCTTGCTCAGGGGCGGAGAGACCCAGTACTTC	CASSLLRGGETQYF
NA	NA	TRBV6-5	TRBJ1-3	TGTGCCAGCAGTTCGTTAGACACCATATATTTT	CASSSLDTIYF
NA	NA	TRBV7-9	TRBJ2-1	TGTGCCAGCAGCTTTCTATCGGGGGGCTCCTCCTACAATGAGCAGTTCTTC	CASSFLSGGSSYNEQFF
NA	NA	TRBV28	TRBJ1-2	TGTGCCAGCAGTTTCAGGGGTCGGTTGGATTATGGCTACACCTTC	CASSFRGRLDYGYTF
TRBD1	NA	TRBV7-6	TRBJ2-7	TGTGCCAGCAGCTCCCGGGACAGCGCCTACGAGCAGTACTTC	CASSSRDSAYEQYF
NA	NA	TRBV7-9	TRBJ2-7	TGTGCCAGCAGCTTAGGGGGCAGGACAACCTACGAGCAGTACTTC	CASSLGGRTTYEQYF
TRBD2	once	TRBV6-5	TRBJ2-1	TGTGCCACGGCCTCGCCCGGGCGGGGGGCCGGTGAGCAGTTCTTC	CATASPGRGAGEQFF
NA	few	TRBV29-1	TRBJ1-5	TGCAGCGTGGGGCAAAACCGAGGTCAGCCCCAGCATTTT	CSVGQNRGQPQHF
NA	NA	TRBV6-1	TRBJ1-1	TGTGCCAGCAGGGGTGACAGTGAAGCTTTCTTT	CASRGDSEAFF
TRBD2	NA	TRBV10-2	TRBJ2-7	TGCGCCAGCAGTGGTCAAGCGGGAGTTTCCTACGAGCAGTACTTC	CASSGQAGVSYEQYF
TRBD1	NA	TRBV9	TRBJ2-7	TGTGCCAGCAGCGGGTTCCCGGGACAGGGCCCCTACGAGCAGTACTTC	CASSGFPGQGPYEQYF
TRBD1	NA	TRBV28	TRBJ2-1	TGTGCCAGCAGTACTCGGACAGGTCCTACCTCCTACAATGAGCAGTTCTTC	CASSTRTGPTSYNEQFF
NA	NA	TRBV5-1	TRBJ2-7	TGCGCCAGCAGCTTTTGGGGGCCCTCCTACGAGCAGTACTTC	CASSFWGPSYEQYF
TRBD1	NA	TRBV7-9	TRBJ2-7	TGTGCCAGCAGCTTAGTGGGACAGGCCTACGAGCAGTACTTC	CASSLVGQAYEQYF